Detailed here is one T cell receptor beta chain. TCRdb keeps only in-frame clones here, not all; method: immunoSEQ multiplex PCR. The table lists roughly 40,000 clones, approximately 91% of them singletons. The sample is drawn from a study of T cell changes during pregnancy in multiple sclerosis. Trimming took 7 bases from V and 3 from J; bases not matched to a gene: 4. CDR3 length: 13 amino acids. CDR1 and CDR2 (germline): SQVTM, ANQGSEA. The sequenced sample was CD4+ T cells from peripheral blood mononuclear cells, obtained in the first trimester of pregnancy. The V gene is TRBV29-1, the J gene TRBJ2-2, with TRBD2 matching over 8 bases. The TCR originated in a female donor with multiple sclerosis, enrolled in a pregnancy study. CDR3 sequence: CSGGGLDTGELFF. The CDR3 DNA sequence: TGCAGCGGCGGGGGGCTGGACACCGGGGAGCTGTTTTTT.